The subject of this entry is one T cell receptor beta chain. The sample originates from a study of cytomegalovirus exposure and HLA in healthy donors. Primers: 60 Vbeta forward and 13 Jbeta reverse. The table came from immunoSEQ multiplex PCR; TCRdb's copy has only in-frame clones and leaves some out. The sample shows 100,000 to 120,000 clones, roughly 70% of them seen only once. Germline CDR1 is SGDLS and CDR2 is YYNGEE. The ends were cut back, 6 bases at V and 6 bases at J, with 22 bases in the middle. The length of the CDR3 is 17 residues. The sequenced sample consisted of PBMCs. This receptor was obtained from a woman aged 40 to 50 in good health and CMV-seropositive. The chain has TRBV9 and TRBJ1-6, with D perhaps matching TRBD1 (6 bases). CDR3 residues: CASTSAVAGGGNSPLHF. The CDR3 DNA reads TGTGCCAGCACCTCTGCGGTAGCGGGGGGCGGTAATTCACCCCTCCACTTT.